This T cell receptor beta chain was found in a study of blood T cell repertoires in COVID-19. Looking at the study overall: The origin of the acute and convalescent COVID-19 samples was the United States, Italy and Spain. Nucleic acid was either cDNA or gDNA, and it came from T cells, B-cell-depleted T cells, or PBMCs.

Per the original methods: Amplification of reference gene primers was used by the study to estimate nucleated cell counts. TCRdb's copy holds only in-frame clones and misses some; the assay was immunoSEQ multiplex PCR. That table is the source of V, J and clone size, and D and trimming were worked out from the DNA. The sample shows roughly 180,000 clones, 76% of them seen only once. This clone was seen only once. This CDR3 has 16 residues. The ends lost 0 bases at V and 1 base at J; junction bases unmatched: 4. Germline V gives CDR1 LGHNA, CDR2 YNFKEQ. The chain couples TRBV4-2 to TRBJ1-1; 8 nucleotides line up with TRBD1. Sequenced material: peripheral blood. This TCR derives from a woman aged 45-60 years with active or convalescent COVID-19. DNA for the CDR3: TGTGCCAGCAGCCAAGATGGGCAGGGGGCGAACACTGAAGCTTTCTTT. Residues: CASSQDGQGANTEAFF.